This T cell receptor (beta chain) comes out of a study of CD8+ T cells in alopecia areata. As the sequencing template, cDNA was produced by extracting RNA and reverse transcribing it. The data were produced by immunoSEQ multiplex PCR, yet TCRdb's version contains in-frame clones alone and is incomplete. The profile shows 120,000 or so clones, roughly 50% of them singletons. The CDR3 length is 12 residues. Germline V gene data show CDR1 as LNHDA and CDR2 as SQIVND (reference sequence). V lost 3 bases, J lost 5 bases, and 6 bases lay in between. Sequenced input: NKG2D-low CD8+ T cells sorted from blood. The rearrangement joins TRBV19 to TRBJ2-3, with unresolved D. This TCR came from a human donor with alopecia areata. The CDR3 is CASSISGDTQYF. CDR3 in DNA: TGTGCCAGTAGTATCTCAGGAGATACGCAGTATTTT.